This TCR beta chain was identified during a study of CD8+ T cells in alopecia areata. CDR1 and CDR2 (germline): LGHNA, YSLEER. V was pared by 2 bases and J by 6 bases, with 10 bases between. The CDR3 runs 13 residues. It was cDNA, reverse transcribed from extracted RNA, that served as the sequencing template. TCRdb's copy holds only in-frame clones and misses some; the assay was immunoSEQ multiplex PCR. The data show about 190,000 clones, approximately 57% seen once. Treatment given: oral pan-JAK inhibitor, 5-10 mg twice daily. The sample was CD4+ T cells sorted from blood, taken at week 24, from a patient treated with tofacitinib. This TCR was sampled from a human donor with alopecia areata. The chain is built from TRBV4-3 and TRBJ1-2; tentatively, D is TRBD1 (6 bases). CDR3 bases: TGCGCCAGCAGCCAATCACCAGGGGATGGCTACACCTTC. Protein product: CASSQSPGDGYTF.